This T cell receptor beta chain was profiled in a study of shared clonotypes between healthy human individuals (dated by TCRdb to the early 2020s). At the level of the whole study: Three men and two women, aged 18 to 49 years, made up the cohort. Per donor, three plates each were used for CD4 naive and CD4 memory, two for CD8 naive, and one for CD8 memory. Blood TCR repertoires of 5 or 6 healthy adults were deeply sequenced to estimate repertoire size and the extent of clonotype sharing between individuals. To increase sequencing depth and limit assay-specific biases, different laboratories used diverse techniques to prepare libraries and sequence TCR repertoires. Each donor's leukapheresis produced roughly between about 0.9 and 9.5 billion PBMCs. Summary of the overall study and its limitations: Compared with non-shared clonotypes, the clonotypes found in all four sorted-subset donors had higher generation probabilities. The small number of donors limited the genetic and exposure-history diversity represented. Sampling was restricted to blood, and TCR repertoires in tissues likely differ from the TCR repertoires found in blood. Even with the large sequencing depth, rarefaction of the sorted-subset datasets indicated that sequencing was incomplete. Based on pairwise subsampling, the degree of clonotype sharing among donors was expected to be affected by sequencing depth. Larger estimated clonotype richness was generally found for naive subsets than for memory subsets. Sharing across a handful of donors was observed for about 5% of naive CD4, 3% to 3.5% of naive CD8, 2% to 2.5% of memory CD4, and roughly 0.4% of memory CD8 clonotypes.

The donors were healthy, HIV-negative adults who had no recently reported acute infections or vaccinations. Every donor was a Caucasian adult residing in Nashville, Tennessee, USA. Magnetic negative selection was used to enrich CD4+ T cells, after which naive cells were positively selected on CD45RA and the negative fraction became the memory subset. Blood was collected by leukapheresis, and PBMCs were isolated by Ficoll-Histopaque density gradient centrifugation and then cryopreserved in liquid nitrogen vapor phase. Analytical flow cytometry was used to check the purity and quantity of each magnetically sorted T cell population. Genomic DNA was isolated from every sorted fraction and measured by UV absorbance on a Nanodrop 2000c. Using the deep immunoSEQ assay, multiplex PCR amplified TCR CDR3 regions from genomic DNA. Extracted genomic DNA from each cell subset was distributed evenly across all wells of several immunoSEQ 96-well plates, and each plate was treated as a replicate. Each replicate PCR for sorted subsets received around 200 ng genomic DNA, equal to tens of thousands of T cell genomes. The purified libraries were quantified using a Qubit 3.0 fluorometer, sized with a Bioanalyzer 2100, and then quantified again using the KAPA Library Quantification kit. Every immunoSEQ 96-well plate was sequenced on a separate single-read 150-cycle Illumina NextSeq 550 flow cell. Regarding the original processing steps: The immunoSEQ output contained only junctional sequences without quality scores, so filtering could not match that applied to full-length reads. To assign V/J genes and CDR3, sequences were annotated against IMGT germline references using PyIR, a Python wrapper for IgBLAST v1.9. Reads were removed for weak V/J assignments (E-value above 1e-6), missing CDR3, stop codons, out-of-frame junctions, or ambiguous translated residues. V3J clonotypes were defined as sequences sharing an identical inferred V gene, J gene, and CDR3 amino acid sequence. To compute the percentage overlap between repertoires, the number of shared unique clonotypes was divided by the size of the smaller repertoire. Richness of each repertoire was evaluated using RTK rarefaction, the Chao1 estimator, and Recon v2.1 estimates of unobserved clonotypes. Generation probabilities were computed with OLGA for all TCRbeta clonotypes obtained by the gDNA method from a few donors. TCRdb took over this immuneACCESS table, retaining in-frame rearrangements with V and J assigned. Such tables are incomplete; in checked studies, under half of the missing clones stem from an unresolved V gene, and the remainder is unexplained. The D gene and trimming were derived from the DNA, and the V and J assignments and clone size from that table. For this sample there are 1 million to 1.3 million clones; roughly 74% appear just once. The ten largest clonotypes hold 0.55% to 0.7% of the sample.

The germline V gene yields KGHSH for CDR1 and LQKENI for CDR2. The CDR3 numbers 16 residues from cysteine through phenylalanine. Kept here is only the CDR3 DNA, which spans 48 bases and is read in frame from base 1. Trimming accounts for 0 bases at V and 6 bases at J, while the number of junction bases matched to no gene is 6. As regards this clone: The clone's antigen remains unknown. Base qualities are not at hand, and no much larger clone is one base apart.

This receptor was obtained from a young man in good health. Some clones in this sample may be carry-over from other donors' samples. Recombination connected TRBV18 to TRBJ2-1; 9 bases in the junction line up with TRBD2. Source material: memory CD4+ T cells from PBMCs. This specimen's cell subset or site label, interpreted: CD45RA-negative fraction. For the CDR3, the sequence is CASSPPGGRVLNEQFF. The DNA is as follows: TGTGCCAGCTCACCACCTGGCGGGAGGGTCCTCAATGAGCAGTTCTTC.